This T cell receptor beta chain was sequenced during a study of T cell repertoires in cytomegalovirus infection. TCRdb re-derived calls from the reads in MiXCR, one entry per CDR3 protein. The repertoire holds some 400,000 distinct CDR3 sequences, with about a third as singletons. This clonotype appeared many times. Germline V gene data show CDR1 as SGHDT and CDR2 as YYEEEE. Trimming cost V 4 bases and J 2 bases; bases outside gene matches: 10. The CDR3 has 17 amino acids. The receptor was derived from a human donor in good health (CMV status not recorded). Some clones in this sample may be carry-over from other donors' samples. The sample was PBMCs. This sequence joins TRBV5-6 and TRBJ2-3; 10 bases agree with TRBD2. The CDR3 region has the DNA TGTGCCAGCAGCCAGATCTTTAGCGGGGGGACCACAGATACGCAGTATTTT. Translated: CASSQIFSGGTTDTQYF.